Listed below are T cell receptor beta chains from one sample, sequenced in a study of cytomegalovirus exposure and HLA in healthy donors. The method was immunoSEQ multiplex PCR; TCRdb's version includes in-frame clones alone and lacks a portion of them. The sample contains about 73,000 clones, about 90% of which appear only once. The sequencing sample was made of PBMCs. These receptors were collected from a woman aged 18 to 35 in good health and CMV-seropositive. CDR3s leave out the opening cysteine and the closing phenylalanine or tryptophan.

length	V	J	CDR3
10	TRBV28	TRBJ1-3	ASRGQGNTIY
13	TRBV6-1	TRBJ2-5	ASRAGTAIQETQY
13	TRBV6-4	TRBJ2-3	ASSDGTTGGDTQY
12	TRBV9	TRBJ2-1	ASSDSVTDNEQF
13	TRBV13	TRBJ2-7	ANEIGLDRGDEQY
11	TRBV2	TRBJ1-2	ASRTGINYGYT
11	TRBV9	TRBJ2-3	ASSVVATDTQY
16	TRBV4-3	TRBJ2-3	ASSQDRLTGVSTDTQY
14	TRBV4-2	TRBJ2-5	ASSQTGTGVWETQY
11	TRBV10-3	TRBJ2-7	AISGVAAYEQY
15	TRBV7-8	TRBJ2-3	ASSLAASGYSTDTQY
14	TRBV4-2	TRBJ1-2	ASSQEQNYLNYGYT
12	TRBV28	TRBJ1-1	ASRPRGQPEGAF
13	TRBV6-1	TRBJ1-1	ASSGDRKRNTEAF
11	TRBV11-3	TRBJ2-1	ASGTGPFNEQF
11	TRBV30	TRBJ2-7	AWSPGGSYEQY
12	TRBV2	TRBJ2-5	ASSAAAEQETQY
10	TRBV6-5	TRBJ1-1	ASSNTNTEAF
14	TRBV6-1	TRBJ2-3	ASSVASGSGSDTQY
14	TRBV4-1	TRBJ2-5	ASSQDDRGQSETQY
12	TRBV6-5	TRBJ1-4	ASRPTSTNEKLF
14	TRBV6-6	TRBJ1-5	ASSYAQTGSDQPQH
13	TRBV6-4	TRBJ2-3	ASSKAGGSTDTQY
15	TRBV5-6	TRBJ2-4	ASSLAPGALAKNIQY
15	TRBV6-1	TRBJ2-5	ASSERVAGGPKETQY
14	TRBV19	TRBJ2-3	ASMMTSGISTDTQY
9	TRBV6-1	TRBJ1-2	ASSAIYGYT
11	TRBV6-5	TRBJ1-4	ASRRTGYEKLF
11	TRBV6-4	TRBJ2-3	ASSEAGTDTQY
10	TRBV7-2	TRBJ2-7	ASSQVLAEQY
12	TRBV13	TRBJ2-7	ASSSRDRGYEQY
12	TRBV7-9	TRBJ1-1	ASSLARFFTEAF
13	TRBV9	TRBJ1-4	ASSVGYGGREKLF
16	TRBV9	TRBJ2-2	ASSADQGLAGNTGELF
14	TRBV11-1	TRBJ2-3	ASSLLGGGAEDTQY
13	TRBV4-1	TRBJ2-1	ASSPGQGEHNEQF
14	TRBV9	TRBJ2-7	ASSVSGTPSSYEQY
11	TRBV6-5	TRBJ1-1	ASRGTGETEAF
11	TRBV30	TRBJ1-1	AWSVSRNTEAF
13	TRBV25-1	TRBJ2-4	ASSEYVGVKNIQY
11	TRBV10-1	TRBJ1-1	ASSESGQREAF
11	TRBV15	TRBJ2-7	ATGLGGGYEQY
14	TRBV9	TRBJ1-3	ASSVSTRYSGNTIY
12	TRBV7-9	TRBJ1-6	ASINRGDNSPLH
13	TRBV6-1	TRBJ2-7	ASSLKGTESYEQY
11	TRBV27	TRBJ1-5	ASSFQSNQPQH
11	TRBV13	TRBJ1-1	ASSLDRNTEAF
14	TRBV11-2	TRBJ2-1	ASSQETSGTYNEQF